This T cell receptor beta chain was sequenced in a study of neurological immune-mediated disorders. Points from the study as a whole: TCR clonal expansion peaked in HTLV-1-associated myelopathy patients and was lowest in multiple sclerosis patients. No expanded-clone CDR3 amino acid sequence recurred across subjects, suggesting private TCR-beta repertoires.

This clonotype was observed a handful of times. Its antigen is undetermined. The V end lost 2 bases, the J end lost 7 bases, and 15 bases lay between the germline ends. Germline V gene sequence: CDR1 SGHRS, CDR2 YFSETQ. The CDR3 spans 14 residues. Time point specified: longitudinal time-point 3. PBMCs numbering 2 million and stored at -80 C yielded the unsorted libraries. The authors made cDNA by 5'RACE with 10-nucleotide random UMIs. One entry per CDR3 protein, called by TCRdb with MiXCR from the 5' RACE reads. This sample has around 97,000 distinct CDR3 sequences, with roughly 10% found just once. This TCR was sampled from a female donor with HTLV-1-associated myelopathy (HAM/TSP). The sample consisted of PBMCs. The chain is built from TRBV5-1 and TRBJ1-2; a possible D gene is TRBD1 (6 bases). Written as DNA, the CDR3 is TGCGCCAGCAGCTTCGAAAGGGGGGGTCGTGGCTACACCTTC. Its protein product is CASSFERGGRGYTF.